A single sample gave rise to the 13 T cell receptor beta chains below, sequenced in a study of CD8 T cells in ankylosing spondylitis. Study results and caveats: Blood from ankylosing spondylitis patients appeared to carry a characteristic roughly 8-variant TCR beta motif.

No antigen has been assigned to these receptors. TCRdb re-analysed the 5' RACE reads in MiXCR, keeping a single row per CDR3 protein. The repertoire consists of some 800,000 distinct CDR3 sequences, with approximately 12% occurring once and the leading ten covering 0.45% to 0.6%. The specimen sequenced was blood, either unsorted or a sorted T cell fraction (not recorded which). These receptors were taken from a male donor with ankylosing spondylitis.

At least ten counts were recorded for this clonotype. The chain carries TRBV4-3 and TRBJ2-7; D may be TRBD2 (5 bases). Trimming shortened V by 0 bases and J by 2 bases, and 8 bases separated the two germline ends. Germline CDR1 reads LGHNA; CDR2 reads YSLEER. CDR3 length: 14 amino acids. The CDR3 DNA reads TGCGCCAGCAGCCAAGATTACGGGGCCTACGAGCAGTACTTC. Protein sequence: CASSQDYGAYEQYF.

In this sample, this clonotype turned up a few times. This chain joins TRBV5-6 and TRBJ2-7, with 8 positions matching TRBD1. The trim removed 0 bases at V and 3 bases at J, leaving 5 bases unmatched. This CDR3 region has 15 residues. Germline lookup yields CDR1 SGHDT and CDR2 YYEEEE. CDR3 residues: CASSLVDREYYEQYF. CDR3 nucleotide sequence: TGTGCCAGCAGCTTGGTGGACAGGGAGTACTACGAGCAGTACTTC.

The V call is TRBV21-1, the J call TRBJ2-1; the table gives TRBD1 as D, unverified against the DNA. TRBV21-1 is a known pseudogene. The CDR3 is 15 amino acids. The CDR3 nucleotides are TGTGCCAGCAAACACCGGGGGGACTCCTACAATGAGCAGTTCTTC. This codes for CASKHRGDSYNEQFF.

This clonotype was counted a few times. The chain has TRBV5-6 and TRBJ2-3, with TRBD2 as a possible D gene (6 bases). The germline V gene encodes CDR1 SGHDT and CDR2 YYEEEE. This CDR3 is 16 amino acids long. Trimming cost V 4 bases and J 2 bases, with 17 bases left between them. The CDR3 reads CASSPPDGLSTDTQYF. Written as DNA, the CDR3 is TGTGCCAGCAGCCCCCCGGACGGACTATCCACAGATACGCAGTATTTT.

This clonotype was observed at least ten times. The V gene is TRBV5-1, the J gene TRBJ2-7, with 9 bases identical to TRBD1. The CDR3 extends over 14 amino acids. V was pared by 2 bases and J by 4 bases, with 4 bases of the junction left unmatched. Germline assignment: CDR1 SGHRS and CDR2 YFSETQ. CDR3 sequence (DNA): TGCGCCAGCAGCTTCGGGACAGGGAAATACGAGCAGTACTTC. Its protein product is CASSFGTGKYEQYF.

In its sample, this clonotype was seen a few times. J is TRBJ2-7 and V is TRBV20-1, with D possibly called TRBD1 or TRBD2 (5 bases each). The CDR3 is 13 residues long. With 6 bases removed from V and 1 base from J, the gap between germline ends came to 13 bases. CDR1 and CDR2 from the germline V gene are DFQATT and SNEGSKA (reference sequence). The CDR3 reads CSAWDPQSYEQYF. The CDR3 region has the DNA TGCAGTGCGTGGGACCCTCAATCCTACGAGCAGTACTTC.

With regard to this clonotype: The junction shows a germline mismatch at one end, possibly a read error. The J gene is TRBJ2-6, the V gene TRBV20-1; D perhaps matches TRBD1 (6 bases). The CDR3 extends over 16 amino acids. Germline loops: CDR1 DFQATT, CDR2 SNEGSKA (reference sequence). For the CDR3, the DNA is TGCTGTGCTCGGGGAATGGGGGCCTATGGGGCCAACGTCCTGACTTTC. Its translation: CCARGMGAYGANVLTF.

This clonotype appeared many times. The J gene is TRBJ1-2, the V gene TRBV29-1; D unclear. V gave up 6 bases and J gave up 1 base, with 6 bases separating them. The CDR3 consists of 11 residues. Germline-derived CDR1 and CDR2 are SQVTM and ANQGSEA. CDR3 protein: CSVVDNYGYTF. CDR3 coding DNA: TGCAGCGTAGTAGATAACTATGGCTACACCTTC.

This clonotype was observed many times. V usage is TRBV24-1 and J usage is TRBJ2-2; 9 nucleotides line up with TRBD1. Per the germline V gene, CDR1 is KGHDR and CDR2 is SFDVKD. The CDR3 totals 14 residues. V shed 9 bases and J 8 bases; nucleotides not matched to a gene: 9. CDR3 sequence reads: CATGRTGVEGELFF. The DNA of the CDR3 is TGTGCCACCGGACGGACAGGGGTCGAAGGGGAGCTGTTTTTT.

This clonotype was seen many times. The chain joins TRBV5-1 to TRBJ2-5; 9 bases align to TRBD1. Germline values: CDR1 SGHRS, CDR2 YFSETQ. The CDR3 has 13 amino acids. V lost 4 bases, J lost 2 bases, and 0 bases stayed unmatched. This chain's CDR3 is CASSGQGQETQYF. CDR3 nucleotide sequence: TGCGCCAGCAGCGGACAGGGGCAAGAGACCCAGTACTTC.

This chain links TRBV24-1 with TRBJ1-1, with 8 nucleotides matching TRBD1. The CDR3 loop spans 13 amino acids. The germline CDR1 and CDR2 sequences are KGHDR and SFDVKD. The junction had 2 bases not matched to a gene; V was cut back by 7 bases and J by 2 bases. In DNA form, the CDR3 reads TGTGCCACCAGGGACAGGGTTAACACTGAAGCTTTCTTT. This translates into CATRDRVNTEAFF.

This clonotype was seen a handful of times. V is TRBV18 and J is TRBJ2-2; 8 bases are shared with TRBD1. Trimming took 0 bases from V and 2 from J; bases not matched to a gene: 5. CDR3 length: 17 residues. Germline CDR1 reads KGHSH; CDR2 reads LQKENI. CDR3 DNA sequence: TGTGCCAGCTCACCACCCAGACAGGGGATCAACACCGGGGAGCTGTTTTTT. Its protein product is CASSPPRQGINTGELFF. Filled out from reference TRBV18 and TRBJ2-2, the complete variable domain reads NAGVMQNPRHLVRRRGQEARLRCSPMKGHSHVYWYRQLPEEGLKFMVYLQKENIIDESGMPKERFSAEFPKEGPSILRIQQVVRGDSAAYFCASSPPRQGINTGELFFGEGSRLTVL.

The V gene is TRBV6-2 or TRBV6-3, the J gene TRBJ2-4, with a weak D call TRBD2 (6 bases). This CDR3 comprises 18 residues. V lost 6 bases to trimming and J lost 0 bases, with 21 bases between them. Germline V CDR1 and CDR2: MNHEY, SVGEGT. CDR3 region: CASREDYPAPKAKNIQYF. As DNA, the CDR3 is TGTGCCAGCAGGGAGGACTATCCAGCCCCCAAAGCCAAAAACATTCAGTACTTC.